This TCR beta chain was retrieved from a study of response to subunit inactivated influenza vaccine. Study conclusions and caveats: Few new T cells, the authors suggested, are recruited by each seasonal influenza vaccination.

The CDR3 spans 16 residues. Germline assignment: CDR1 DFQATT and CDR2 SNEGSKA (reference sequence). The V segment lost 0 bases and the J segment 4 bases; nucleotides outside the gene matches: 8. This clonotype has more than one count but fewer than ten. Its target is unknown. MiXCR, run by TCRdb on the RT-PCR reads, gives a single entry per CDR3 protein. The repertoire holds hundreds of thousands of distinct CDR3 sequences, about 15% seen once, with roughly 6.4% in the top ten. The material was PBMCs from blood, obtained approximately 15 days before vaccination. This TCR was recovered from a man over 45 who received an inactivated influenza vaccine. The chain employs TRBV20-1 and TRBJ1-4; 7 bases fit TRBD1. For the CDR3, the DNA is TGCAGTGCTAGAGATATTCGGGACAGCTTTAATGAAAAACTGTTTTTT. Translating it yields CSARDIRDSFNEKLFF.